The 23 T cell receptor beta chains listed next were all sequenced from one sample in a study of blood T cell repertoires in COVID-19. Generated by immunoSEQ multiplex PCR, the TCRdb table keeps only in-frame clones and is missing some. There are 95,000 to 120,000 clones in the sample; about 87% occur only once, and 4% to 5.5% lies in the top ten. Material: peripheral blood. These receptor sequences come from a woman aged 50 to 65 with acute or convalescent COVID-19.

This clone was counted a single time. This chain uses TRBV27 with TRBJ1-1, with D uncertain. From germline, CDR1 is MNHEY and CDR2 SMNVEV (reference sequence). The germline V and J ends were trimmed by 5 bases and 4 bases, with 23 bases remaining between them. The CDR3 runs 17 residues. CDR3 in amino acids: CASSPRVIVSYGTEAFF. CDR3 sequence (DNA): TGTGCCAGCAGTCCCCGGGTGATAGTGAGCTACGGCACTGAAGCTTTCTTT.

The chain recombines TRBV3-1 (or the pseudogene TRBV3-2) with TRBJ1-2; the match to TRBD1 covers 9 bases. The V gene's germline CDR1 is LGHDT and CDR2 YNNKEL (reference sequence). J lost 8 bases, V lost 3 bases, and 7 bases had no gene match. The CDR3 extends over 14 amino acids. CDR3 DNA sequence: TGTGCCAGCAGCCAGTGGACAGGGGCCTACGGCTACACCTTC. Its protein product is CASSQWTGAYGYTF.

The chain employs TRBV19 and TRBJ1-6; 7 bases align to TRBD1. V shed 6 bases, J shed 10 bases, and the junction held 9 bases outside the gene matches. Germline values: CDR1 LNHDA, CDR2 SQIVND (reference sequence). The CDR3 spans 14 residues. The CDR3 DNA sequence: TGTGCCAGTAGGACCCAGGGGGTTCGGTCACCCCTCCACTTT. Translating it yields CASRTQGVRSPLHF.

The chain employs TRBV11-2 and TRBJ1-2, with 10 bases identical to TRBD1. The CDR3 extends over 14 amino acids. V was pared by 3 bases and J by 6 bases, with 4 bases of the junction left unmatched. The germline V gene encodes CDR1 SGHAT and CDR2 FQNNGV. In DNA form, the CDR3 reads TGTGCCAGCAGCTTCCCGACAGGGGGCGATGGCTACACCTTC. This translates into CASSFPTGGDGYTF.

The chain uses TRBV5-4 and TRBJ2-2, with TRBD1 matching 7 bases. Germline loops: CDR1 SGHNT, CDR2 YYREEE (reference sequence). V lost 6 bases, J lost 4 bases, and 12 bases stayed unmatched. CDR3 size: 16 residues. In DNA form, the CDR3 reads TGTGCCAGCACCCTGGCGGCAGGGGGAAGCACCGGGGAGCTGTTTTTT. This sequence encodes CASTLAAGGSTGELFF. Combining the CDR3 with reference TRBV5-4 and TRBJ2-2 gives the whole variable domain ETGVTQSPTHLIKTRGQQVTLRCSSQSGHNTVSWYQQALGQGPQFIFQYYREEENGRGNFPPRFSGLQFPNYSSELNVNALELDDSALYLCASTLAAGGSTGELFFGEGSRLTVL.

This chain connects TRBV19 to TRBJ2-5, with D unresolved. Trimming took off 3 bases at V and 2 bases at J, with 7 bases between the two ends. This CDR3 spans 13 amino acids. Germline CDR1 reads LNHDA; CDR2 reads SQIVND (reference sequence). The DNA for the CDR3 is TGTGCCAGTAGTATCGCAGGTCAAGAGACCCAGTACTTC. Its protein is CASSIAGQETQYF.

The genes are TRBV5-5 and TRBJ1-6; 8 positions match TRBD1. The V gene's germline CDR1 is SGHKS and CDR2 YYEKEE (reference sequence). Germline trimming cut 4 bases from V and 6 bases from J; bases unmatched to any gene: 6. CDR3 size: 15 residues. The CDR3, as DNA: TGTGCCAGCAGCCCCGGACAGGGTGGTAATTCACCCCTCCACTTT. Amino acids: CASSPGQGGNSPLHF.

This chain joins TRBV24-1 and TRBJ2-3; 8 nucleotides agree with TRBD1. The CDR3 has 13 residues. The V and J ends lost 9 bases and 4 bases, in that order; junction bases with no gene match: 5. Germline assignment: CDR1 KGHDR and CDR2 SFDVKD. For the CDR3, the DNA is TGTGCCACCGGGGGACAGGAGCCAGATACGCAGTATTTT. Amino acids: CATGGQEPDTQYF.

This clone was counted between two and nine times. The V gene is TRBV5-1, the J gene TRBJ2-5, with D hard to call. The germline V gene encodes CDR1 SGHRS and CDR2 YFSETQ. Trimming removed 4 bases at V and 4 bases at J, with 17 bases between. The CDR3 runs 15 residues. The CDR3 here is CASSPINPNSETQYF. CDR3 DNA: TGCGCCAGCAGCCCCATAAACCCTAACTCAGAGACCCAGTACTTC.

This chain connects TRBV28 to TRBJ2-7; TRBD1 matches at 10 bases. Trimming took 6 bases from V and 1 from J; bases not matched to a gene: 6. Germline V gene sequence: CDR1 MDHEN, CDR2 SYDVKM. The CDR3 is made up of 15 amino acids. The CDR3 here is CASSAPGQGSYEQYF. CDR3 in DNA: TGTGCCAGCAGCGCTCCGGGACAGGGGTCCTACGAGCAGTACTTC.

The CDR3 DNA reads as TGTGCCAGCAGCGCGGGACTAAGAGAGTACACCGATGAAAAACTGTTTTTT. Protein sequence: CASSAGLREYTDEKLFF. The chain has TRBV7-8 and TRBJ1-4, with D perhaps matching TRBD1 (5 bases). Germline V lookup: CDR1 SGHVS, CDR2 FQNEAQ. The CDR3 extends over 17 amino acids. V lost 5 bases and J 6 bases, leaving 22 bases between the germline ends.

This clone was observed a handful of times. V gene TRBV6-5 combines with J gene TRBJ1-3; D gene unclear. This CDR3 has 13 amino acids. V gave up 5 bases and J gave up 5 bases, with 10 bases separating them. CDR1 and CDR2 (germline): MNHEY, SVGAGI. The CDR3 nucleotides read TGTGCCAGCAGTACCCGGACTAGAAACACCATATATTTT. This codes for CASSTRTRNTIYF.

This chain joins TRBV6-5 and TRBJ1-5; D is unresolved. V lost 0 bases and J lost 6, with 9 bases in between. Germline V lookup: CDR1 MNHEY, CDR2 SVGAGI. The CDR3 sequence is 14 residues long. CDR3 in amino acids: CASSYSFPGQPQHF. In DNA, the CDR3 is TGTGCCAGCAGTTACTCGTTCCCGGGTCAGCCCCAGCATTTT.

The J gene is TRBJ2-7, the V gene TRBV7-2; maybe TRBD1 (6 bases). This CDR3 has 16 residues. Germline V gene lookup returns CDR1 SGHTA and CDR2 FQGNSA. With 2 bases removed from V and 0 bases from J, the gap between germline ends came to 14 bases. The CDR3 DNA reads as TGTGCCAGCAGCTTAAGTTCAGGGGACCACTCCTACGAGCAGTACTTC. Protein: CASSLSSGDHSYEQYF.

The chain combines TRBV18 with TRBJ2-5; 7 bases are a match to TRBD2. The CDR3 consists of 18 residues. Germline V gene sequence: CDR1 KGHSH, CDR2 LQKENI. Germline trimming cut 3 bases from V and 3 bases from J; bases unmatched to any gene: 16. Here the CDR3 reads CASSPVASLSGLEETQYF. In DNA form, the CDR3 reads TGTGCCAGCTCACCCGTAGCTTCTTTGTCCGGACTAGAAGAGACCCAGTACTTC.

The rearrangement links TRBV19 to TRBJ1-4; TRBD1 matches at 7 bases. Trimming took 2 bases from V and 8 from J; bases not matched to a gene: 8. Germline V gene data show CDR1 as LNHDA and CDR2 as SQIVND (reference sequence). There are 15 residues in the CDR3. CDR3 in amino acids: CASSIKGGAWEKLFF. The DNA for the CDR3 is TGTGCCAGTAGTATAAAAGGGGGCGCTTGGGAAAAACTGTTTTTT.

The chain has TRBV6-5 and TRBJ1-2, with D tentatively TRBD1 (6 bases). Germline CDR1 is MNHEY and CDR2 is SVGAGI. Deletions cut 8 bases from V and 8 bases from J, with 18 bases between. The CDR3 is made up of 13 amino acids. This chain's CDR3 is CASRPRGLVGYTF. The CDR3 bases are TGTGCCAGCCGTCCCAGGGGTCTGGTGGGCTACACCTTC.

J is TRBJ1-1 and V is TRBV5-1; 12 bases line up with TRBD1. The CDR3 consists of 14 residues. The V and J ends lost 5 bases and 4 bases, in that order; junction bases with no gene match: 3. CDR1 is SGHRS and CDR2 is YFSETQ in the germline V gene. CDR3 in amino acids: CASRGQGASTEAFF. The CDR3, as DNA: TGCGCCAGCAGGGGACAGGGGGCCAGCACTGAAGCTTTCTTT.

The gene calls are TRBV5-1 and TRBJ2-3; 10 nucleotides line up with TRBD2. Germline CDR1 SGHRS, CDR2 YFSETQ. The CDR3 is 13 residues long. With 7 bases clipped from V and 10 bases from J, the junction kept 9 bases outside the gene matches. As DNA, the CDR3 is TGCGCCAGCGAAAGCGGACTAGCGGATGCGCAGTATTTT. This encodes CASESGLADAQYF.

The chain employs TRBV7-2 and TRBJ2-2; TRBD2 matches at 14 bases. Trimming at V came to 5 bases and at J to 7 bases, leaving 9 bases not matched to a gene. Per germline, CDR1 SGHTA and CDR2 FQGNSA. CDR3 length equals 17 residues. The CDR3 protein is CASSKQTSGGGGGELFF. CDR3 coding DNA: TGTGCCAGCAGCAAGCAGACTAGCGGGGGGGGCGGCGGGGAGCTGTTTTTT. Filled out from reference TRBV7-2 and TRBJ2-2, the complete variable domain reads GAGVSQSPSNKVTEKGKDVELRCDPISGHTALYWYRQSLGQGLEFLIYFQGNSAPDKSGLPSDRFSAERTGGSVSTLTIQRTQQEDSAVYLCASSKQTSGGGGGELFFGEGSRLTVL.

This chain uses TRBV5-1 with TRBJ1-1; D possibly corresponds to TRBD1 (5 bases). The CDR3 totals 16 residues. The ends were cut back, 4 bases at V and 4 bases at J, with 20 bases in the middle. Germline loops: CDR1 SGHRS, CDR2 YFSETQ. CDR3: CASSPDRLSFFTEAFF. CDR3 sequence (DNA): TGCGCCAGCAGCCCCGACAGACTCTCTTTCTTCACTGAAGCTTTCTTT.

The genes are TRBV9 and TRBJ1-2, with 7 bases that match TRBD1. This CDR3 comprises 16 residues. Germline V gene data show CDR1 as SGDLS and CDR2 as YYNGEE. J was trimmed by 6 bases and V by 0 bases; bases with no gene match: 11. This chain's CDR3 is CASSVAPSRQGDGYTF. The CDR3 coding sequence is TGTGCCAGCAGCGTAGCTCCGTCCAGACAGGGTGATGGCTACACCTTC. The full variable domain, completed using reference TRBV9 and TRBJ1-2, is DSGVTQTPKHLITATGQRVTLRCSPRSGDLSVYWYQQSLDQGLQFLIQYYNGEERAKGNILERFSAQQFPDLHSELNLSSLELGDSALYFCASSVAPSRQGDGYTFGSGTRLTVV.

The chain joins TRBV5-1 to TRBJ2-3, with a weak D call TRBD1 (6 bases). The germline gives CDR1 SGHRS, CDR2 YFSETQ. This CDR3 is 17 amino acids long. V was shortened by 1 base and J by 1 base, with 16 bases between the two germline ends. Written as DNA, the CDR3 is TGCGCCAGCAGCTTGAGCCAGGCAGGGGTTCGCACAGATACGCAGTATTTT. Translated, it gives CASSLSQAGVRTDTQYF.